The 27 T cell receptor beta chains presented below share a single source sample, sequenced in a study of CD8+CD57+ T cells in acquired aplastic anemia. Sequencing was done on patients that had shown CD8+CD57+ cell expansion by flow cytometry. Investigators profiled TCR beta VDJ and CDR3 from genomic DNA template. MiXCR was run by TCRdb on the reads, yielding one entry per CDR3 protein. The sample contains a few hundred thousand distinct CDR3 sequences, approximately 58% of which appear only once. Sample: sorted CD4+, CD8+, or CD8+CD57+ T cells (not recorded which) from PBMCs. Source of these receptors: a human donor with aplastic anemia.

Only a few counts were recorded for this clonotype. The CDR3 DNA reads TGTGCCAGCAGTGACGGGGTGGTTCCGTCCTACGAGCAGTACTTC. Residues: CASSDGVVPSYEQYF. This chain links TRBV2 with TRBJ2-7, with a tentative D call TRBD2 (5 bases). The V end was cut by 3 bases, the J end by 1 base, with 13 bases between. The CDR3 runs 15 residues. CDR1 SNHLY and CDR2 FYNNEI come from the germline V gene.

This clonotype was observed at least ten times. V gene TRBV6-1 combines with J gene TRBJ2-1, with D perhaps matching TRBD2 (6 bases). The V and J ends lost 3 bases and 9 bases respectively, with 9 bases between them. Germline lookup yields CDR1 MNHNS and CDR2 SASEGT. The CDR3 loop spans 12 amino acids. In DNA, the CDR3 is TGTGCCAGCAGTGAGCGGGGACGTGAGCAGTTCTTC. Translated: CASSERGREQFF.

V is TRBV6-5 and J is TRBJ1-5; TRBD1 is a possible D gene (5 bases). This CDR3 region has 16 residues. The V gene's germline CDR1 is MNHEY and CDR2 SVGAGI. V lost 6 bases and J lost 1, with 16 bases in between. DNA of the CDR3: TGTGCCAGCAGACGAGAAGCAGGGCAGAGCAATCAGCCCCAGCATTTT. It translates to CASRREAGQSNQPQHF.

The CDR3, as DNA: TGTGCCAGCAGCCCCAGGGGGACTGGGGCCAACGTCCTGACTTTC. Translating gives CASSPRGTGANVLTF. This rearrangement joins TRBV9 to TRBJ2-6; 7 bases map to TRBD1. V dropped 4 bases and J dropped 2; count of bases not matched to a gene: 3. Germline CDR1 and CDR2: SGDLS and YYNGEE. This CDR3 has 15 amino acids.

In its sample, this clonotype was seen once. The chain is built from TRBV7-2 and TRBJ1-1, with D unclear. Germline values: CDR1 SGHTA, CDR2 FQGNSA. There are 14 residues in the CDR3. The ends were cut back, 4 bases at V and 7 bases at J, with 16 bases in the middle. The DNA for the CDR3 is TGTGCCAGCAGCTCTACGCTGTGGTACAATGAAGCTTTCTTT. Translation: CASSSTLWYNEAFF.

The chain links TRBV24-1 to TRBJ2-3, with TRBD1 matching over 8 bases. Germline V gene sequence: CDR1 KGHDR, CDR2 SFDVKD. The CDR3 has 15 amino acids. After removal of 3 bases from V and 4 bases from J, the junction contained 5 bases not matched to a gene. CDR3 coding DNA: TGTGCCACCAGTGATAGGGCAGGGGGCGCAGATACGCAGTATTTT. Protein sequence: CATSDRAGGADTQYF.

In its sample, this clonotype was seen once. The rearrangement uses TRBV20-1 and TRBJ2-1, with D unresolved. Trimming cost V 6 bases and J 0 bases, with 12 bases left between them. Germline lookup yields CDR1 DFQATT and CDR2 SNEGSKA (reference sequence). CDR3 size: 14 residues. CDR3 nucleotides: TGCAGTGCAGCACCGGCCAGCTCCTACAATGAGCAGTTCTTC. The encoded protein is CSAAPASSYNEQFF.

The chain joins TRBV29-1 to TRBJ2-5; the D gene is possibly TRBD2 (6 bases). V was trimmed by 8 bases and J by 5 bases, leaving 12 bases between them. Germline V lookup: CDR1 SQVTM, CDR2 ANQGSEA. There are 11 residues in the CDR3. CDR3 amino acids: CSSGLAETQYF. The CDR3 nucleotides read TGCAGCTCCGGGCTAGCGGAGACCCAGTACTTC.

The chain combines TRBV7-9 with TRBJ2-5, with TRBD1 identical over 9 bases. CDR3 size: 15 residues. CDR1 is SEHNR and CDR2 is FQNEAQ in the germline V gene (reference sequence). The trim removed 1 base at V and 5 bases at J, leaving 5 bases unmatched. The CDR3 sequence is CASSLEGQGRETQYF. In DNA form, the CDR3 reads TGTGCCAGCAGCTTAGAGGGACAGGGCAGGGAGACCCAGTACTTC.

The chain employs TRBV6-1 and TRBJ2-7, with D unclear. Trimming removed 6 bases from V and 2 bases from J, with 17 bases in between. This CDR3 comprises 15 residues. Germline V gives CDR1 MNHNS, CDR2 SASEGT. The CDR3 sequence is CASSRTYTDPYEQYF. The CDR3 nucleotides read TGTGCCAGCAGCCGAACCTATACAGATCCCTACGAGCAGTACTTC.

V and J are TRBV2 and TRBJ2-7, with D hard to call. Germline CDR1 is SNHLY and CDR2 is FYNNEI. There are 13 residues in the CDR3. V was clipped by 10 bases and J by 0 bases, with 13 bases between them. The CDR3 nucleotides are TGTGCCATGACTGTGACGAGCTCCTACGAGCAGTACTTC. Translating it yields CAMTVTSSYEQYF.

The rearrangement uses TRBV7-2 and TRBJ2-1, with 12 nucleotides matching TRBD2. CDR1 and CDR2 from the germline V gene are SGHTA and FQGNSA. V was clipped by 1 base and J by 5 bases; unmatched bases: 6. The CDR3 spans 17 residues. CDR3 DNA sequence: TGTGCCAGCAGCTTAGGGGGCCGACTAGCGGGGGACAATGAGCAGTTCTTC. Its protein is CASSLGGRLAGDNEQFF. Using reference TRBV7-2 and TRBJ2-1 for the parts outside the CDR3, the full variable domain is GAGVSQSPSNKVTEKGKDVELRCDPISGHTALYWYRQSLGQGLEFLIYFQGNSAPDKSGLPSDRFSAERTGGSVSTLTIQRTQQEDSAVYLCASSLGGRLAGDNEQFFGPGTRLTVL.

This clonotype was seen a handful of times. The V call is TRBV2, the J call TRBJ2-3, with 9 bases that match TRBD1. J was trimmed by 2 bases and V by 10 bases; bases with no gene match: 10. There are 15 residues in the CDR3. From germline, CDR1 is SNHLY and CDR2 FYNNEI. CDR3 region: CATSSGTGSTDTQYF. In DNA form, the CDR3 reads TGTGCCACCTCATCCGGGACAGGGTCCACAGATACGCAGTATTTT.

This sequence joins TRBV7-3 and TRBJ2-2, with 9 bases that match TRBD2. From germline, CDR1 is SGHTA and CDR2 FQGTGA. J gave up 2 bases and V 3 bases, and 4 bases lay outside the gene matches. The CDR3 totals 16 residues. The CDR3 region is CASSLASGINTGELFF. In DNA, the CDR3 is TGTGCCAGCAGCTTGGCTAGCGGGATCAACACCGGGGAGCTGTTTTTT.

Only one count was recorded for this clonotype. This chain uses TRBV29-1 with TRBJ2-1; 9 bases fit TRBD1. V was clipped by 8 bases and J by 5 bases; unmatched bases: 7. The CDR3 is made up of 13 amino acids. CDR1 SQVTM and CDR2 ANQGSEA come from the germline V gene. CDR3 sequence reads: CSLGQGSHNEQFF. CDR3 nucleotide sequence: TGCAGCTTGGGACAGGGATCACACAATGAGCAGTTCTTC.

For this clonotype: One end of the junction varies from germline; a read error may be responsible. This chain joins TRBV7-2 and TRBJ2-2; TRBD2 might be the D (5 bases). Germline V gives CDR1 SGHTA, CDR2 FQGNSA. The CDR3 extends over 13 amino acids. The CDR3, as DNA: TGTGCCAGCAGCTTTGTCTTCACCGGGGAACTGTTTTTT. It specifies CASSFVFTGELFF.

The chain uses TRBV10-3 and TRBJ2-3, with no clear D. This CDR3 spans 11 amino acids. V dropped 7 bases and J dropped 4 bases, with 6 bases sitting between them. Germline CDR1 and CDR2: ENHRY and SYGVKD. Here the CDR3 DNA reads TGTGCCATCACCGAAGCAGATACGCAGTATTTT. It translates to CAITEADTQYF.

The chain employs TRBV7-3 and TRBJ2-7; TRBD1 is a possible D gene (6 bases). This CDR3 has 14 residues. Per germline, CDR1 SGHTA and CDR2 FQGTGA. V dropped 5 bases and J dropped 0 bases, with 11 bases sitting between them. CDR3 DNA: TGTGCCAGCAGCCCCGACAGGAGCTCCTACGAGCAGTACTTC. This sequence encodes CASSPDRSSYEQYF.

The chain couples TRBV20-1 to TRBJ2-7, with D tentatively TRBD1 (7 bases). This CDR3 is 15 amino acids long. Germline lookup yields CDR1 DFQATT and CDR2 SNEGSKA (reference sequence). The V end lost 0 bases, the J end lost 0 bases, and 12 bases lay between the germline ends. CDR3 DNA: TGCAGTGCTAGAGATGGCGGGACAGCCTCCTACGAGCAGTACTTC. Translation: CSARDGGTASYEQYF.

The chain has TRBV19 and TRBJ1-3; D might be TRBD1 (6 bases). V gave up 5 bases and J gave up 1 base, with 9 bases separating them. This CDR3 is built from 14 residues. In germline, CDR1 is LNHDA, CDR2 SQIVND (reference sequence). The CDR3 here is CASSAQGSGNTIYF. CDR3 nucleotides: TGTGCCAGTAGTGCTCAGGGGTCTGGAAACACCATATATTTT.

The V gene is TRBV3-1, the J gene TRBJ2-7; TRBD2 aligns across 12 bases. This CDR3 is built from 17 residues. Trimming took 1 base from V and 2 from J; bases not matched to a gene: 6. Germline V gene sequence: CDR1 LGHDT, CDR2 YNNKEL (reference sequence). CDR3 loop: CASSQGTSGVPPYEQYF. The CDR3 region has the DNA TGTGCCAGCAGCCAAGGGACTAGCGGGGTCCCGCCCTACGAGCAGTACTTC.

This chain joins TRBV15 and TRBJ2-7, with D perhaps assigned TRBD1 or TRBD2 (5 bases each). Looked up from germline, CDR1 is LNHNV and CDR2 is YYDKDF (reference sequence). The CDR3 loop spans 13 amino acids. Trimming stripped 1 base from V and 4 bases from J, with 8 bases between. The CDR3 DNA follows: TGTGCCACCAGCAGAGCAGGGACGTACGAGCAGTACTTC. The encoded protein is CATSRAGTYEQYF.

This sequence joins TRBV20-1 and TRBJ2-5, with 7 bases matching TRBD2. J gave up 4 bases and V 5 bases, and 1 base lay outside the gene matches. The CDR3 has 11 amino acids. Germline CDR1 is DFQATT and CDR2 is SNEGSKA (reference sequence). CDR3 DNA sequence: TGCAGTGCTTGGGGGGGAGAGACCCAGTACTTC. As protein: CSAWGGETQYF.

This clonotype was counted many times. The chain joins TRBV6-2 or TRBV6-3 to TRBJ2-7; D possibly corresponds to TRBD1 (5 bases). V was shortened by 5 bases and J by 4 bases, with 15 bases between the two germline ends. This CDR3 is built from 14 residues. The V gene's germline CDR1 is MNHEY and CDR2 SVGEGT. The CDR3 here is CASSTTFQGYEQYF. In DNA form, the CDR3 reads TGTGCCAGCAGTACGACATTCCAGGGTTACGAGCAGTACTTC.

This clonotype was recorded a few times. This chain links TRBV24-1 with TRBJ2-2; a weak D match, TRBD1 (5 bases). Between the trimmed V and J ends, which lost 7 bases and 4 bases, there was a span of 9 bases. There are 13 residues in the CDR3. Germline V gene lookup returns CDR1 KGHDR and CDR2 SFDVKD. Written as DNA, the CDR3 is TGTGCCACCAGCTTAGGGGTCACCGGGGAGCTGTTTTTT. It translates to CATSLGVTGELFF.

The rearrangement joins TRBV10-3 to TRBJ1-3; weak D call: TRBD1 (6 bases). Trimming left V 9 bases short and J 0 bases short, with 9 bases between. The length of the CDR3 is 13 residues. Germline CDR1 reads ENHRY; CDR2 reads SYGVKD. In DNA form, the CDR3 reads TGTGCCATAGGGGGGAACTCTGGAAACACCATATATTTT. Translation gives CAIGGNSGNTIYF.

This clonotype was seen repeatedly, ten times or more. V usage is TRBV6-1 and J usage is TRBJ2-5; no definite D call. The CDR3 contains 11 residues. CDR1 is MNHNS and CDR2 is SASEGT in the germline V gene. The V end lost 6 bases, the J end lost 2 bases, and 4 bases lay between the germline ends. CDR3 DNA sequence: TGTGCCAGCAGGTCACAAGAGACCCAGTACTTC. Its translation is CASRSQETQYF.